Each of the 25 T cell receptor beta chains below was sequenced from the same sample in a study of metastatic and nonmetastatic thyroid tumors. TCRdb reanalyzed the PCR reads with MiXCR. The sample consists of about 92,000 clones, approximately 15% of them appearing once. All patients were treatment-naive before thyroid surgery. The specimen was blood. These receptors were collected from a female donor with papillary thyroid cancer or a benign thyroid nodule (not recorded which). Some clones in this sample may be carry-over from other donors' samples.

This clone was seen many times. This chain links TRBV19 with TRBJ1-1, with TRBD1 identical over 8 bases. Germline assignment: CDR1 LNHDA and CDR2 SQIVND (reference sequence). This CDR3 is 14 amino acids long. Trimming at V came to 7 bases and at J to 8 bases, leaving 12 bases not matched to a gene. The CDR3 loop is CASISKDRGFEAFF. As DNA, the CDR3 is TGTGCCAGTATTTCCAAAGACAGGGGCTTCGAAGCTTTCTTT.

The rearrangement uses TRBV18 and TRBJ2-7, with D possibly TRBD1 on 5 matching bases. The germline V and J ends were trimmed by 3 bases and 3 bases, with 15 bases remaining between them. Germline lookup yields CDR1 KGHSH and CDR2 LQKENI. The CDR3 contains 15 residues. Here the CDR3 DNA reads TGTGCCAGCTCACCCGAGGCAGGGATAGTCTACGAGCAGTACTTC. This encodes CASSPEAGIVYEQYF.

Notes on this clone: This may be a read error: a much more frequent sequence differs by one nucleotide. CDR3 in DNA: TGTTCCAGCAGCCCCCGTGTCAATCAGCCCCAGCATTTT. Protein sequence: CSSSPRVNQPQHF. The chain employs TRBV16 and TRBJ1-5; no reliable D call. CDR1 and CDR2 (germline): KGHSY, FQNENV. This CDR3 has 13 amino acids.

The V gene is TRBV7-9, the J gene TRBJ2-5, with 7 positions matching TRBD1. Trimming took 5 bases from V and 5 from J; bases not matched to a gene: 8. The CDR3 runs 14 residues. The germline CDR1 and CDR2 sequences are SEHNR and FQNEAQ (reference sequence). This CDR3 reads CASSPEDRNETQYF. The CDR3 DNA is TGTGCCAGCAGCCCAGAGGACAGGAACGAGACCCAGTACTTC.

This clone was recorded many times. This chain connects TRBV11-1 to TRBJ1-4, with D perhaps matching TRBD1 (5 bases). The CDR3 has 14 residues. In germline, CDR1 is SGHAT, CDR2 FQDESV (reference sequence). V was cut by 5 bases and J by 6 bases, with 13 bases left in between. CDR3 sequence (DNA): TGTGCCAGCAGCGATGGGACTGAAGATGAAAAACTGTTTTTT. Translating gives CASSDGTEDEKLFF.

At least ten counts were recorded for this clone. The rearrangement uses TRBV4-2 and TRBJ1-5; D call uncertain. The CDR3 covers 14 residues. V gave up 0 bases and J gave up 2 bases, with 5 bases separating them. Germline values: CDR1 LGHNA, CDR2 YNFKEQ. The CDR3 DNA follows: TGTGCCAGCAGCCAAGATAGGGGCAATCAGCCCCAGCATTTT. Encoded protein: CASSQDRGNQPQHF.

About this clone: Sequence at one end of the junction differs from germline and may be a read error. The CDR3 DNA sequence: TGTGCCAGCAGCTTGGATGGGGGGACCTTAAATGAACAGTTCTTC. Translating gives CASSLDGGTLNEQFF. The chain combines TRBV5-4 with TRBJ2-7; perhaps TRBD2 as D (6 bases). The J call may be faulty, since TRBJ2-1 better matches the DNA end. The CDR3 spans 15 residues. CDR1 is SGHNT, CDR2 YYREEE, per germline (reference sequence).

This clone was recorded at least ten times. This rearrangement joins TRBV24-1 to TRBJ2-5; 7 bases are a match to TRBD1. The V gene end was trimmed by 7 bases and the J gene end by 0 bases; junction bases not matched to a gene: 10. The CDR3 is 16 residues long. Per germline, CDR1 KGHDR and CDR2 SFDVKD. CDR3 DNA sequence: TGTGCCACCAGCCCGGTAGGGACAGAAGACCAAGAGACCCAGTACTTC. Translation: CATSPVGTEDQETQYF.

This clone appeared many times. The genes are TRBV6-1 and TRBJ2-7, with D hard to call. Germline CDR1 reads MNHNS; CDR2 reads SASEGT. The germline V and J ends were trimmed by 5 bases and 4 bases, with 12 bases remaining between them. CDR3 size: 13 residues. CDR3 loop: CASSPQVKYEQYF. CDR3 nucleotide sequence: TGTGCCAGCAGTCCTCAGGTTAAATACGAGCAGTACTTC.

The CDR3 coding sequence is TGTGCCAGCAGCCATAGGACAGGGGCCGGGTACGAGCAGTACTTC. This translates into CASSHRTGAGYEQYF. J is TRBJ2-7 and V is TRBV7-2, with 9 bases that match TRBD1. This CDR3 contains 15 residues. J lost 4 bases, V lost 5 bases, and 9 bases had no gene match. Germline V gene lookup returns CDR1 SGHTA and CDR2 FQGNSA.

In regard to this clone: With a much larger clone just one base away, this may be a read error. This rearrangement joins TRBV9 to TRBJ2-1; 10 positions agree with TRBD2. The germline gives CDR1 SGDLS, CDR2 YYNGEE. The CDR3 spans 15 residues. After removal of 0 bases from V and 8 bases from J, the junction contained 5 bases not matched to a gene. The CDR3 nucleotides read TGTGCCAGCAGCGTAGGAACTAGCGGGAAATATGAGCAGTTCTTC. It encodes CASSVGTSGKYEQFF.

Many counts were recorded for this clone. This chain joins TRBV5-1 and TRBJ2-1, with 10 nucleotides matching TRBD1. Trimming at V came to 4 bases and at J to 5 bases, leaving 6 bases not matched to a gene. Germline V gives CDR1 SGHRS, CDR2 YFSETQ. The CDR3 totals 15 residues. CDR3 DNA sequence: TGCGCCAGCAGCGACCGGGACAGGGGAGACAATGAGCAGTTCTTC. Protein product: CASSDRDRGDNEQFF.

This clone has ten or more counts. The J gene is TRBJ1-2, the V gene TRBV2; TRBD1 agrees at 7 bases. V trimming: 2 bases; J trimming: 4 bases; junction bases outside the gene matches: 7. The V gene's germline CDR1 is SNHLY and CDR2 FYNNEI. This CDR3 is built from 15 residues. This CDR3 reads CASSERTGKSYGYTF. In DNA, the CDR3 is TGTGCCAGCAGTGAAAGGACAGGCAAATCCTATGGCTACACCTTC.

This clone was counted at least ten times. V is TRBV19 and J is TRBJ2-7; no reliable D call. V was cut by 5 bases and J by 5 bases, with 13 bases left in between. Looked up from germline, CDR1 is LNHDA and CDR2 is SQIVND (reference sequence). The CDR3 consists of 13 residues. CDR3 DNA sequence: TGTGCCAGTAGTTCGCTTCGAGGTGACGAGCAGTACTTC. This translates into CASSSLRGDEQYF.

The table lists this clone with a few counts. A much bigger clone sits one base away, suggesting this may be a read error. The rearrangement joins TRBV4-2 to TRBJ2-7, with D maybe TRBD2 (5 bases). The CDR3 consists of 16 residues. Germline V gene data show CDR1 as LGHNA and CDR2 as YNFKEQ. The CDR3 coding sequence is TGTGCCAACAGCCAAGAAGGGAGTATCCCTGATGGGGAGCAGTACTTC. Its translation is CANSQEGSIPDGEQYF.

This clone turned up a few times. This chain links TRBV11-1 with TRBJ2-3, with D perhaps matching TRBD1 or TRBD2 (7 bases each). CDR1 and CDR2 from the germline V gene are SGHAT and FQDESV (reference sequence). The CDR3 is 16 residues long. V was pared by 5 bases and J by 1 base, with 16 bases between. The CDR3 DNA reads TGTGCCAGCAGCGCACTGACAGGGAGGGGCACAGATACGCAGTATTTT. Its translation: CASSALTGRGTDTQYF.

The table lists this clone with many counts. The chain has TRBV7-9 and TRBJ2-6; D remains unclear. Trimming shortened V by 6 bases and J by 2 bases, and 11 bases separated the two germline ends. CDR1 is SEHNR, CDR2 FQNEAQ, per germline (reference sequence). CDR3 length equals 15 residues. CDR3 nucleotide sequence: TGTGCCAGCAGAAGTCAAAAGGCTGGGGCCAACGTCCTGACTTTC. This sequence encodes CASRSQKAGANVLTF.

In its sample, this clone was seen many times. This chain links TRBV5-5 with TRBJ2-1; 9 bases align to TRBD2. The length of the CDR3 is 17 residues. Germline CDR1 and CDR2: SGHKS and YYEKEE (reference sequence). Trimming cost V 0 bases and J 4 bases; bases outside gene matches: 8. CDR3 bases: TGTGCCAGCAGCTTGGGAATAGCGGGGGCGGGGTACAATGAGCAGTTCTTC. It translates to CASSLGIAGAGYNEQFF.

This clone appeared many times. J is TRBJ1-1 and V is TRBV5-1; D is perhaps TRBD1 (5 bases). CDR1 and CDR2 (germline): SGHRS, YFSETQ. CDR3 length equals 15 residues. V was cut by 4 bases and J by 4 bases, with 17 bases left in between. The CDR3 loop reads CASSPGGGRSTEAFF. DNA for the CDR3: TGCGCCAGCAGCCCCGGGGGTGGGCGGAGCACTGAAGCTTTCTTT. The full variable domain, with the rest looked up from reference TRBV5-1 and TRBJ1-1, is KAGVTQTPRYLIKTRGQQVTLSCSPISGHRSVSWYQQTPGQGLQFLFEYFSETQRNKGNFPGRFSGRQFSNSRSEMNVSTLELGDSALYLCASSPGGGRSTEAFFGQGTRLTVV.

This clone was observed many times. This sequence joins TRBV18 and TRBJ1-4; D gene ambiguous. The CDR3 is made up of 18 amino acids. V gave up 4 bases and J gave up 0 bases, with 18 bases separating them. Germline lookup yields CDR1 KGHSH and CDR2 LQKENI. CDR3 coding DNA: TGTGCCAGCTCACAATCCGGGCCTTCACTGGCAACTAATGAAAAACTGTTTTTT. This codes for CASSQSGPSLATNEKLFF.

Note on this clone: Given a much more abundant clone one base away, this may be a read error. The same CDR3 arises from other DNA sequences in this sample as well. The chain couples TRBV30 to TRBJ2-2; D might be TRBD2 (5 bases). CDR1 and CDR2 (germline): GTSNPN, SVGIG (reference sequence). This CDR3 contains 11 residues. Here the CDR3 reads CAWSAGGELFF. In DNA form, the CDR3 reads TGCGCCTGGAGTGCGGGCGGGGAGCTGTTTTTT.

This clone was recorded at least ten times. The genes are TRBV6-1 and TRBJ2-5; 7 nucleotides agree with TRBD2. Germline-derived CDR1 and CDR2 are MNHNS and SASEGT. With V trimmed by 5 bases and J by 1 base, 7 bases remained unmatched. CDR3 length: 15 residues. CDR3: CASSWGGGLQETQYF. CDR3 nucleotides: TGTGCCAGCAGTTGGGGGGGGGGACTCCAAGAGACCCAGTACTTC.

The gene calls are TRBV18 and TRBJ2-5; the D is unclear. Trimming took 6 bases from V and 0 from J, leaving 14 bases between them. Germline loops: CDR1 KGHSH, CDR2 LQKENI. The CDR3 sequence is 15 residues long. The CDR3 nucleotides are TGTGCCAGCTCCCCCAGCCCCCGATACCAAGAGACCCAGTACTTC. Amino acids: CASSPSPRYQETQYF.

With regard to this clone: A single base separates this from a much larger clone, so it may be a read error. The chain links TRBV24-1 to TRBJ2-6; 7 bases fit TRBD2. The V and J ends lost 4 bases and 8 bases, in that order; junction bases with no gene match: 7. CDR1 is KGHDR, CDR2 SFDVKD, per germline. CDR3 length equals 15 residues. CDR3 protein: CATSEPGRGSNVLTF. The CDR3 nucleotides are TGTGCCACCAGTGAACCAGGGCGGGGGTCCAACGTCCTGACTTTC.

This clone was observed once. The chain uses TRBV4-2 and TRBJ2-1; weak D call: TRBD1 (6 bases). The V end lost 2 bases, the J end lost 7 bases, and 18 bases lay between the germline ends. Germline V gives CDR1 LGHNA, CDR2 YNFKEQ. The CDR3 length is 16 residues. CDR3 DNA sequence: TGTGCCAGCAGCCAAATTAGCTGGGGGCCAAGGAATGAGCAGTTCTTC. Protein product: CASSQISWGPRNEQFF.